A single T cell receptor (beta chain) is shown here with its context. What it recognizes is unknown. With 1 base clipped from V and 4 bases from J, the junction kept 5 bases outside the gene matches. This CDR3 spans 15 amino acids. Germline V CDR1 and CDR2: SGHNT, YYREEE (reference sequence). The entry originates in a study of radiation and T cells in renal cell carcinoma. Points from the study as a whole: No pretreatment tumor biopsies were available for baseline clonotypes.

The time point: blood 4 weeks post-SBRT, at nephrectomy. Treatment: 15 Gy SBRT to primary tumor, nephrectomy 4 weeks later. The tumor was a clear cell renal cell carcinoma. Produced via immunoSEQ multiplex PCR; TCRdb's table is partial and in-frame only. The sample holds around 81,000 clones, around four fifths seen once. The source is a man aged 45-65 years with renal cell carcinoma. Sequences were derived from blood, sampled from a patient whose treatment included radiotherapy and nephrectomy. This chain links TRBV5-4 with TRBJ1-1; 9 bases align to TRBD1. The CDR3 reads CASSLNRGLGTEAFF. In DNA, the CDR3 is TGTGCCAGCAGCTTGAACAGGGGGCTGGGCACTGAAGCTTTCTTT.